The entry that follows covers one T cell receptor beta chain sequence. As yet, its antigen is unknown. TCRdb re-derived calls from the reads in MiXCR, one entry per CDR3 protein. The sample includes approximately 990,000 distinct CDR3 sequences, roughly 31% of them seen just once. This entry belongs to a study of T cell repertoires in cytomegalovirus infection. Study-wide results and limits: Cumulative frequency (of public TCR beta family members) identified carriers of CMV plus the relevant HLA. CMV-specific TCR beta clonotypes restricted by HLA-C were the ones dominating the ex vivo response.

The sequence derives from a human donor in good health (CMV status not recorded). Some clones in this sample may be carry-over from other donors' samples. The sample in question was cultured CD8+ T cells from PBMCs, obtained from culture after CMV antigen stimulation.

The CDR3 loop reads CASSEHGGKQADTQYF. The DNA of the CDR3 is TGTGCCAGCAGTGAACACGGGGGGAAGCAGGCAGATACGCAGTATTTT. The chain couples TRBV6-1 to TRBJ2-3; 7 bases are shared with TRBD2. Germline CDR1 and CDR2: MNHNS and SASEGT. Germline trimming cut 2 bases from V and 4 bases from J; bases unmatched to any gene: 9. The CDR3 consists of 16 residues.